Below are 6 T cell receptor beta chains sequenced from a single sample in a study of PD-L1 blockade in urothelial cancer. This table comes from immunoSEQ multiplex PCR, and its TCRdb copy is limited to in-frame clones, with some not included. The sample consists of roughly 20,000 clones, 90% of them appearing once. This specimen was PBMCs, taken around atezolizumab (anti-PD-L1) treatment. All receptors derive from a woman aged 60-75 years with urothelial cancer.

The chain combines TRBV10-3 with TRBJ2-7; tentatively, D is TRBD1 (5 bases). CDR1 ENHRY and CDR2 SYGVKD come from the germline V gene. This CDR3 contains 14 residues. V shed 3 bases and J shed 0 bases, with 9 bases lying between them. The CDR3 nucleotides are TGTGCCATCAGTGACAGGACAAGCTCCTACGAGCAGTACTTC. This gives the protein CAISDRTSSYEQYF.

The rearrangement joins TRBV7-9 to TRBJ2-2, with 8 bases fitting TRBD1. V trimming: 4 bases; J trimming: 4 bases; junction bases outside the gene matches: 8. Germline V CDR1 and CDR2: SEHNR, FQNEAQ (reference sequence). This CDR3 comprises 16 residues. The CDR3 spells CASSSHFRGRTGELFF. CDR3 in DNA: TGTGCCAGCAGCTCCCATTTCAGGGGGCGCACCGGGGAGCTGTTTTTT.

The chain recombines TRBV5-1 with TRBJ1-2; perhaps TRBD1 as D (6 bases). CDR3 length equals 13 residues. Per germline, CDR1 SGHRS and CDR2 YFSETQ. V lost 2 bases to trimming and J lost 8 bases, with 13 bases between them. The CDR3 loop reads CASSFIGGLGYTF. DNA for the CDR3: TGCGCCAGCAGCTTTATCGGGGGGCTAGGCTACACCTTC.

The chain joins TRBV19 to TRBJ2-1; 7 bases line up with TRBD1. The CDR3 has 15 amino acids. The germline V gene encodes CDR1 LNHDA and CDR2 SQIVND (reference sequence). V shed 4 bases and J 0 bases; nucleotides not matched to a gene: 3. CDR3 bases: TGTGCCAGTAGTAAGGACAGGAGCTCCTACAATGAGCAGTTCTTC. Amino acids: CASSKDRSSYNEQFF.

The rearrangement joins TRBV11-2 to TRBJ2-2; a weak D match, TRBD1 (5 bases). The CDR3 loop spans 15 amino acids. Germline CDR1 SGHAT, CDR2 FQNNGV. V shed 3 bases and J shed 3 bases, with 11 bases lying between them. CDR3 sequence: CASSFSQTDTGELFF. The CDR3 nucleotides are TGTGCCAGCAGCTTTTCGCAGACAGACACCGGGGAGCTGTTTTTT.

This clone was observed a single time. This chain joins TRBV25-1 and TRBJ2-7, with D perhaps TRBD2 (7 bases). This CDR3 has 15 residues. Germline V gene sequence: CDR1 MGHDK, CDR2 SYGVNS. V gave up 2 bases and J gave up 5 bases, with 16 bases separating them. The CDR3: CASSEVGGRGNEQYF. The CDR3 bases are TGTGCCAGCAGTGAAGTCGGGGGGCGCGGGAACGAGCAGTACTTC.